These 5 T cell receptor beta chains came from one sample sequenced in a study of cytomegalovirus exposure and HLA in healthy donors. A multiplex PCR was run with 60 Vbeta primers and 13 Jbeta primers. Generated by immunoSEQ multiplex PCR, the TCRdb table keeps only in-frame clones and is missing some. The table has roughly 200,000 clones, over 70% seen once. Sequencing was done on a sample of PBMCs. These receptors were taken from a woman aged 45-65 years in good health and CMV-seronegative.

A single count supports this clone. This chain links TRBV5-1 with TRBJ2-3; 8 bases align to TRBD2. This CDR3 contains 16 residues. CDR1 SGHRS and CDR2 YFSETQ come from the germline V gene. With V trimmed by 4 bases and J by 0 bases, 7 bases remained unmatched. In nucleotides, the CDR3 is TGCGCCAGCAGCATAAGCGGGAGAAGGAGCACAGATACGCAGTATTTT. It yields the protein CASSISGRRSTDTQYF.

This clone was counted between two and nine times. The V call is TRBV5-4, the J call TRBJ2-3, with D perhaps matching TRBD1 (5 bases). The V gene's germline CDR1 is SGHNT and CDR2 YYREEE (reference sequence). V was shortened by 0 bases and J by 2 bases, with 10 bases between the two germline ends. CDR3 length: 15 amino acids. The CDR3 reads CASSLVGHPTDTQYF. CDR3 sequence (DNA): TGTGCCAGCAGCTTGGTCGGACACCCCACAGATACGCAGTATTTT.

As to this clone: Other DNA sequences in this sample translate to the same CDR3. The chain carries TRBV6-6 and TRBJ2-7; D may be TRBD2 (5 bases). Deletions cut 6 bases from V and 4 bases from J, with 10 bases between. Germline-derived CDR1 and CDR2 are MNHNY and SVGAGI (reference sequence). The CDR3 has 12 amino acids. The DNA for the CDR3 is TGTGCCAGCAGCGGGGAAAGGTACGAGCAGTACTTC. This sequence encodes CASSGERYEQYF.

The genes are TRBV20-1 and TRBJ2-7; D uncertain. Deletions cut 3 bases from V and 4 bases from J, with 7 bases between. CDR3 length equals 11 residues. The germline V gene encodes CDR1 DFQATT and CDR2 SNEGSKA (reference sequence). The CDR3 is CSASGAYEQYF. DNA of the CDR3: TGCAGTGCTAGCGGAGCATACGAGCAGTACTTC.

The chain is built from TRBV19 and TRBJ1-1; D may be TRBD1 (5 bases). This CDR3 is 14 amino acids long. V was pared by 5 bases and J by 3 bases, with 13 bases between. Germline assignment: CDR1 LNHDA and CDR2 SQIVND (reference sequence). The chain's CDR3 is CASSSSRVYTEAFF. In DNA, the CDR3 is TGTGCCAGTAGTTCCTCCAGGGTATACACTGAAGCTTTCTTT.